There are a few counts of the clone carrying this T cell receptor (beta chain). The data were obtained in a study of blood T cells in healthy people across ages. Then a second PCR, running roughly 7 to 11 cycles, was carried out with a sample-barcoded 5' primer and a J-beta primer mix. MiXCR was run by TCRdb on the 5' RACE reads, yielding one entry per CDR3 protein. Of roughly 1.5 million distinct CDR3 sequences listed, roughly 43% are singletons. The ends lost 1 base at V and 3 bases at J; junction bases unmatched: 8. The CDR3 runs 16 residues. CDR1 is SEHNR, CDR2 FQNEAQ, per germline (reference sequence).

V usage is TRBV7-9 and J usage is TRBJ1-1; 7 nucleotides align to TRBD1. The clonotype comes from a young woman in good health. Material for sequencing was blood. The CDR3: CASSLGNRGSDTEAFF. CDR3 nucleotide sequence: TGTGCCAGCAGCTTAGGAAACAGGGGAAGTGACACTGAAGCTTTCTTT.